This T cell receptor beta chain was captured in a study of T cell repertoires in cytomegalovirus infection. Across the whole study: CMV infection and matching HLA type were both indicated by public TCR beta signatures. Study-level results: Dominant in the ex vivo response were TCR beta clonotypes restricted by HLA-C and specific for CMV.

Each CDR3 protein is one row after TCRdb ran MiXCR on the reads. The table has more than 400,000 distinct CDR3 sequences, about 25% seen once. To note about this clonotype: The antigen is undetermined.

The clonotype originates from a human donor in good health (CMV status not recorded). Some clones in this sample may be carry-over from other donors' samples. The sequencing sample was made of PBMCs.

Here the CDR3 DNA reads TGTGCCTGGAGTGAAGGCGTGGATGAAAAACTGTTTTTT. Encoded protein: CAWSEGVDEKLFF. V gene TRBV30 combines with J gene TRBJ1-4; no firm D call. Trimming cost V 1 base and J 6 bases, with 9 bases left between them. The CDR3 extends over 13 amino acids. Germline CDR1 is GTSNPN and CDR2 is SVGIG (reference sequence).